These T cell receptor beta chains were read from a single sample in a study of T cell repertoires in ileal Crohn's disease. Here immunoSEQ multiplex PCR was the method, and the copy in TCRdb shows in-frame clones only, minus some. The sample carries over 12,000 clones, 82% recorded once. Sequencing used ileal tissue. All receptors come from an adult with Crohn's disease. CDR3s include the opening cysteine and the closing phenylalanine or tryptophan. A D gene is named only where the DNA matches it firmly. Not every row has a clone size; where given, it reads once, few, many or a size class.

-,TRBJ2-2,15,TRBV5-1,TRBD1,CASSLETGVTGELFF,TGCGCCAGCAGCTTGGAGACAGGGGTCACCGGGGAGCTGTTTTTT
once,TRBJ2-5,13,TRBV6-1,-,CASSGQGGETQYF,TGTGCCAGCAGTGGCCAGGGGGGAGAGACCCAGTACTTC
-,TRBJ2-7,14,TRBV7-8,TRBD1,CASSHGTGAYEQYF,TGTGCCAGCAGTCACGGGACAGGGGCCTACGAGCAGTACTTC
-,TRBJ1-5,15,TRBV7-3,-,CASNTTGKGNQPQHF,TGTGCCAGCAACACCACAGGGAAGGGCAATCAGCCCCAGCATTTT
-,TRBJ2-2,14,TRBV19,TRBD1,CASSPTGKAGELFF,TGTGCCAGTAGCCCGACAGGGAAGGCCGGGGAGCTGTTTTTT
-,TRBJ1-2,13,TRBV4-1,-,CASSQQGRVGYTF,TGCGCCAGCAGCCAACAGGGAAGAGTTGGCTACACCTTC
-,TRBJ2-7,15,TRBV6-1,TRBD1,CASSVSGQGANEQYF,TGTGCCAGCAGTGTATCGGGACAGGGGGCGAACGAGCAGTACTTC
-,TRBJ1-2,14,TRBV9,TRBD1,CASSVGDRERGYTF,TGTGCCAGCAGCGTAGGTGACAGGGAAAGGGGCTACACCTTC
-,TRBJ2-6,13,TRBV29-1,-,CSVRVSGANVLTF,TGCAGCGTCCGGGTCTCTGGGGCCAACGTCCTGACTTTC
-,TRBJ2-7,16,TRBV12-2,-,CASRLAGTEPLRGQYF,TGTGCAAGTCGCTTAGCGGGGACAGAGCCTTTACGCGGGCAGTACTTC
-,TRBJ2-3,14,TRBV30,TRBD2,CAWSGREPPDTQYF,TGTGCCTGGAGTGGGCGGGAGCCTCCAGATACGCAGTATTTT
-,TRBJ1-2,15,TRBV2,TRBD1,CASRQEGDRTYGYTF,TGTGCCAGCAGACAAGAGGGGGACAGAACTTATGGCTACACCTTC
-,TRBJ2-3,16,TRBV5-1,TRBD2,CASSLGRGTSTDTQYF,TGCGCCAGCAGCTTGGGGCGGGGGACTAGCACAGATACGCAGTATTTT
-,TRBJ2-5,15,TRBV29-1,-,CSVELPGHHQETQYF,TGCAGCGTTGAATTACCGGGACATCACCAAGAGACCCAGTACTTC
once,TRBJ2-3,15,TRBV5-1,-,CASSLVELEADTQYF,TGCGCCAGCAGCTTGGTGGAGCTAGAGGCAGATACGCAGTATTTT
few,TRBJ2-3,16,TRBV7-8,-,CASSLGLRGTTDTQYF,TGTGCCAGCAGCTTAGGACTCCGGGGGACCACAGATACGCAGTATTTT
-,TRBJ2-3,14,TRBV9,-,CASSTRAGTDTQYF,TGTGCCAGCAGTACCCGGGCGGGGACAGATACGCAGTATTTT
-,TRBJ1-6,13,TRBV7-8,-,CASSPRQALSLHF,TGTGCCAGCAGCCCCCGACAGGCCCTATCCCTCCACTTT
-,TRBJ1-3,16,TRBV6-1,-,CASSEREHKAGNTIYF,TGTGCCAGCAGTGAGCGGGAACACAAGGCGGGAAACACCATATATTTT
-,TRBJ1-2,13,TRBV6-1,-,CASSETRNYGYTF,TGTGCCAGCAGTGAAACGAGAAACTATGGCTACACCTTC
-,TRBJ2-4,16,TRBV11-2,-,CASSTGLFSHQDIQYF,TGTGCCAGCAGCACGGGACTCTTCTCTCACCAGGACATTCAGTACTTC
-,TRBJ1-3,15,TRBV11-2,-,CASSLQGSLGNTIYF,TGTGCCAGCAGCTTACAGGGGAGCCTTGGAAACACCATATATTTT
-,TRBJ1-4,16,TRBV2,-,CASMGYPGGGKEKLFF,TGTGCCAGCATGGGCTACCCCGGGGGGGGCAAAGAAAAACTGTTTTTT
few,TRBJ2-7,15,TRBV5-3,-,CARRSGGGIPYEQYF,TGTGCCAGAAGGAGCGGCGGTGGCATACCTTACGAGCAGTACTTC
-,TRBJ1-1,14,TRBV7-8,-,CASSLNRVQVEAFF,TGTGCCAGCAGCTTAAATAGGGTACAGGTTGAAGCTTTCTTT
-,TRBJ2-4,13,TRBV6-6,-,CASRQLAKNIQYF,TGTGCCAGCAGGCAACTAGCCAAAAACATTCAGTACTTC
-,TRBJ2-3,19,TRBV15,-,CATSREYDMNGFSTDTQYF,TGTGCCACCAGCAGAGAGTACGACATGAATGGTTTTAGCACAGATACGCAGTATTTT
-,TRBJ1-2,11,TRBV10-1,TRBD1,CANLTGQGYTF,TGCGCCAACCTGACAGGGCAAGGCTACACCTTC
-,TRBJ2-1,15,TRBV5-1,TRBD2,CASRTAGLADNEQFF,TGCGCCAGCAGGACAGCGGGACTAGCGGACAATGAGCAGTTCTTC
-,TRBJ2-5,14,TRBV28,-,CAIGRAGRRETQYF,TGTGCCATTGGGAGAGCGGGCAGACGAGAGACCCAGTACTTC
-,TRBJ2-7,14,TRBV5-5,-,CASSLEAGIYEQYF,TGTGCCAGCAGCTTGGAGGCGGGAATCTACGAGCAGTACTTC
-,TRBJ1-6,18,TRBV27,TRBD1,CASSTHRIQGANNSPLHF,TGTGCCAGCAGTACCCACCGGATACAGGGGGCCAATAATTCACCCCTCCACTTT
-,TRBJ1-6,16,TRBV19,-,CASTQSRGGRYSPLHF,TGTGCCAGTACTCAATCAAGGGGGGGGAGGTATTCACCCCTCCACTTT
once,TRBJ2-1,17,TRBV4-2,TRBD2,CASSQESMVAGGNEQFF,TGTGCCAGCAGCCAAGAGTCGATGGTAGCGGGAGGGAATGAGCAGTTCTTC
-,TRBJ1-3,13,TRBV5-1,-,CASGETSGNTIYF,TGCGCCAGCGGAGAGACCTCTGGAAACACCATATATTTT
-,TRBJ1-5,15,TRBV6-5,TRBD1,CASSKDRGPGQPQHF,TGTGCCAGCAGTAAGGACAGGGGGCCGGGGCAGCCCCAGCATTTT
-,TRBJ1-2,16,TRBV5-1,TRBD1,CASSLAQGAIGYGYTF,TGCGCCAGCAGCTTGGCACAGGGGGCGATTGGCTATGGCTACACCTTC
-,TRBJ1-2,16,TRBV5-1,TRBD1,CASSLAAGQGAGGYTF,TGCGCCAGCAGCTTGGCCGCGGGACAGGGGGCTGGCGGCTACACCTTC
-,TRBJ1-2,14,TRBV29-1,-,CSVGGNTPGYGYTF,TGCAGCGTTGGGGGCAATACTCCAGGCTATGGCTACACCTTC
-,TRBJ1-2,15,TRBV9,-,CASSVETRPLDGYTF,TGTGCCAGCAGCGTAGAAACACGTCCGCTTGATGGCTACACCTTC
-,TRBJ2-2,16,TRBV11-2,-,CASSLVGTPNTGELFF,TGTGCCAGCAGCTTAGTGGGGACTCCCAACACCGGGGAGCTGTTTTTT
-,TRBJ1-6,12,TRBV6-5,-,CASSYQNSPLHF,TGTGCCAGTAGTTATCAAAATTCACCCCTCCACTTT
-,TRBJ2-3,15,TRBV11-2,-,CASRRISASTDTQYF,TGTGCCAGCAGGCGAATTAGCGCGAGCACAGATACGCAGTATTTT
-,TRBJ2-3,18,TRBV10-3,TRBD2,CAISGPSGRKVRADTQYF,TGTGCCATCAGTGGGCCTAGCGGGAGAAAGGTTAGGGCAGATACGCAGTATTTT
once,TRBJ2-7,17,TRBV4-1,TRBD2,CASSQEGVGGGSYEQYF,TGCGCCAGCAGCCAAGAAGGCGTCGGCGGGGGCTCCTACGAGCAGTACTTC
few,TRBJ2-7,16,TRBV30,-,CAWRRPGHKSSYEQYF,TGTGCCTGGAGGAGGCCGGGACACAAATCCTCCTACGAGCAGTACTTC
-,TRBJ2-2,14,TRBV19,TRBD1,CASSTTGYAGELFF,TGTGCCAGTAGTACGACAGGGTATGCCGGGGAGCTGTTTTTT
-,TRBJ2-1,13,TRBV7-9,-,CASSLGPRNEQFF,TGTGCCAGCAGCTTAGGGCCCAGGAATGAGCAGTTCTTC
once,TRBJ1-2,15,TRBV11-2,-,CASSLDSRGRNGYTF,TGTGCCAGCAGCTTAGATTCGCGGGGGCGCAATGGCTACACCTTC
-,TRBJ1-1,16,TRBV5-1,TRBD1,CASSLSGTGGNTEAFF,TGCGCCAGCAGCTTGTCAGGGACAGGGGGCAACACTGAAGCTTTCTTT
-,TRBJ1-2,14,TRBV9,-,CASSVDQINYGYTF,TGTGCCAGCAGCGTAGACCAGATAAACTATGGCTACACCTTC
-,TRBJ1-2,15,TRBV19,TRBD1,CASSGTGTEIRGYTF,TGTGCCAGTAGTGGCACCGGGACAGAGATCCGGGGCTACACCTTC
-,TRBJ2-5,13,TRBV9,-,CASSSGGRETQYF,TGTGCCAGCTCCTCGGGGGGCCGGGAGACCCAGTACTTC
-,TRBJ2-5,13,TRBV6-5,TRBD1,CASSWDRGETQYF,TGTGCCAGCAGTTGGGACAGGGGGGAGACCCAGTACTTC
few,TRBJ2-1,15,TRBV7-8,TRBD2,CASSLASGSANEQFF,TGTGCCAGCAGCTTGGCTAGCGGGAGTGCGAATGAGCAGTTCTTC
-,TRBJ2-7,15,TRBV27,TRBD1,CASRHSGTGIYEQYF,TGTGCCAGCAGGCATTCCGGGACAGGGATCTACGAGCAGTACTTC
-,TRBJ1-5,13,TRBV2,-,CASKRESPMPQHF,TGTGCCAGCAAGCGTGAGTCCCCCATGCCCCAGCATTTT
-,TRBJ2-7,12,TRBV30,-,CAWSVVSGEQYF,TGTGCCTGGAGTGTGGTTTCGGGCGAGCAGTACTTC